This TCR beta chain derives from a study of blood T cell repertoires in COVID-19. About the study: PBMCs, B-cell-depleted T cells, or T cells provided the cDNA or gDNA that made up the material.

Germline V gene sequence: CDR1 SNHLY, CDR2 FYNNEI. Trimming pared 3 bases from V and 10 bases from J, leaving 18 bases between. CDR3 length: 15 residues. Authors' processing steps: Researchers report that nucleated cell counts were estimated from reference gene primer amplification. Only in-frame clones appear in the TCRdb table, and some are missing; sequencing was by immunoSEQ multiplex PCR. V, J and clone size are those of that table, while D and trimming were read from the DNA. Found here are approximately 330,000 clones, around 90% of them singletons; the top ten hold roughly 1%. Sequenced material: peripheral blood. V is TRBV2 and J is TRBJ1-4; D is undetermined. The receptor was derived from a woman aged 35 to 49 with COVID-19, enrolled during active disease. This chain's CDR3 is CASSDRLSVGGKLFF. The CDR3 DNA reads TGTGCCAGCAGTGACAGACTCTCCGTTGGTGGAAAACTGTTTTTT.